These 28 T cell receptor beta chains were sequenced from one sample in a study of blood T cell repertoires in COVID-19. TCRdb's table, derived via immunoSEQ multiplex PCR, lists solely in-frame clones and lacks some. The data contain around 60,000 clones, around 89% of them singletons. The sequenced sample was peripheral blood. The receptor set was obtained from a human donor in a cohort sampled during active COVID-19.

V is TRBV3-1 (or the pseudogene TRBV3-2) and J is TRBJ2-1; D uncertain. The CDR3 spans 15 residues. Germline V gene sequence: CDR1 LGHDT, CDR2 YNNKEL (reference sequence). Trimming took 0 bases from V and 1 from J, leaving 7 bases between them. The CDR3 region has the DNA TGTGCCAGCAGCCAAGACGAGAGGTCCTACAATGAGCAGTTCTTC. This gives the protein CASSQDERSYNEQFF.

The chain combines TRBV19 with TRBJ2-7; possible D gene TRBD2, 7 bases. The length of the CDR3 is 17 residues. Germline lookup yields CDR1 LNHDA and CDR2 SQIVND (reference sequence). Trimming stripped 1 base from V and 6 bases from J, with 22 bases between. DNA of the CDR3: TGTGCCAGTAGTATAGCGGGGGGCCACCCGCAGGGTGGCGAGCAGTACTTC. This codes for CASSIAGGHPQGGEQYF.

With respect to this clone: Germline and junction disagree at one end, which may indicate a read error. J is TRBJ2-5 and V is TRBV7-7; possible D gene TRBD1, 5 bases. CDR1 and CDR2 (germline): SSHAT, FNYEAQ (reference sequence). The CDR3 is made up of 12 amino acids. CDR3 region: CASSSGWETQYF. For the CDR3, the DNA is TGTGCTAGCAGCTCAGGGTGGGAGACCCAGTACTTC.

The chain is built from TRBV13 and TRBJ1-2; 9 bases fit TRBD1. This CDR3 contains 14 residues. The germline gives CDR1 PRHDT, CDR2 FYEKMQ (reference sequence). V was pared by 0 bases and J by 7 bases, with 3 bases of the junction left unmatched. The CDR3 DNA is TGTGCCAGCAGCTTAGGACAGGGGGCATTTGGCTACACCTTC. Translated: CASSLGQGAFGYTF.

The rearrangement links TRBV6-2 or TRBV6-3 to TRBJ2-7, with 11 positions matching TRBD2. The CDR3 runs to 15 residues. V lost 2 bases, J lost 3 bases, and 3 bases stayed unmatched. Germline loops: CDR1 MNHEY, CDR2 SVGEGT. This CDR3 is CASSYTTSGVYEQYF. The CDR3 region has the DNA TGTGCCAGCAGTTACACGACTAGCGGGGTCTACGAGCAGTACTTC.

The rearrangement links TRBV27 to TRBJ1-2, with D possibly matching TRBD1 (5 bases). V lost 0 bases and J lost 2, with 7 bases in between. Germline-derived CDR1 and CDR2 are MNHEY and SMNVEV (reference sequence). CDR3 size: 14 residues. The CDR3: CASSLSAGNYGYTF. CDR3 nucleotides: TGTGCCAGCAGTTTATCGGCAGGGAACTATGGCTACACCTTC.

The rearrangement links TRBV30 to TRBJ1-1; TRBD1 aligns across 8 bases. The CDR3 is 13 residues long. Germline V lookup: CDR1 GTSNPN, CDR2 SVGIG (reference sequence). V lost 3 bases, J lost 4 bases, and 4 bases stayed unmatched. CDR3 amino acids: CAWSAQGGTEAFF. DNA of the CDR3: TGTGCCTGGAGCGCACAGGGGGGCACTGAAGCTTTCTTT.

The chain couples TRBV28 to TRBJ2-7; tentative D call: TRBD2 (6 bases). The CDR3 consists of 15 residues. CDR1 and CDR2 from the germline V gene are MDHEN and SYDVKM. V was clipped by 3 bases and J by 5 bases, with 17 bases between them. The CDR3 DNA is TGTGCCAGCAGTTTCCCCACAACGGAGGGTAACGAGCAGTACTTC. As protein: CASSFPTTEGNEQYF.

For the CDR3, the DNA is TGTGCCAGCGGGGGGGGAATAAGCTCCTACGAGCAGTACTTC. It yields the protein CASGGGISSYEQYF. V and J are TRBV7-9 and TRBJ2-7; 7 bases are a match to TRBD2. V was clipped by 8 bases and J by 0 bases; unmatched bases: 7. The CDR3 is made up of 14 amino acids. Per germline, CDR1 SEHNR and CDR2 FQNEAQ (reference sequence).

This chain joins TRBV27 and TRBJ2-5; 9 bases agree with TRBD1. The CDR3 runs to 16 residues. The junction had 10 bases not matched to a gene; V was cut back by 4 bases and J by 4 bases. The germline CDR1 and CDR2 sequences are MNHEY and SMNVEV (reference sequence). CDR3 nucleotides: TGTGCCAGCAGTTCCACCGGGACAGGGCTAGGAGAGACCCAGTACTTC. Its protein product is CASSSTGTGLGETQYF.

V is TRBV28 and J is TRBJ1-4, with D hard to call. Germline lookup yields CDR1 MDHEN and CDR2 SYDVKM. The CDR3 is 15 amino acids. V gave up 3 bases and J gave up 8 bases, with 16 bases separating them. The CDR3 DNA reads TGTGCCAGCAGTTTCCCGACCCCCGAGGGAGAAAAACTGTTTTTT. This gives the protein CASSFPTPEGEKLFF.

This clone was observed once. The rearrangement joins TRBV19 to TRBJ2-1, with 10 bases fitting TRBD2. Germline CDR1 is LNHDA and CDR2 is SQIVND (reference sequence). The CDR3 length is 20 residues. The J segment lost 1 base and the V segment lost 3 bases, leaving 15 bases of the junction unmatched. As DNA, the CDR3 is TGTGCCAGTAGTATCGGAAGCGGGAGGGTCGAGCGACTTTCCTACAATGAGCAGTTCTTC. Translating it yields CASSIGSGRVERLSYNEQFF.

This chain connects TRBV5-1 to TRBJ1-2; D remains unclear. CDR3 length equals 14 residues. V lost 3 bases and J lost 7, with 16 bases in between. CDR1 is SGHRS, CDR2 YFSETQ, per germline. CDR3 protein: CASSSTVTGGGYTF. The CDR3 coding sequence is TGCGCCAGCAGCTCTACGGTCACCGGTGGTGGCTACACCTTC. The complete variable domain, with remaining parts taken from reference TRBV5-1 and TRBJ1-2, reads KAGVTQTPRYLIKTRGQQVTLSCSPISGHRSVSWYQQTPGQGLQFLFEYFSETQRNKGNFPGRFSGRQFSNSRSEMNVSTLELGDSALYLCASSSTVTGGGYTFGSGTRLTVV.

This sequence joins TRBV5-1 and TRBJ2-3, with 10 bases fitting TRBD1. After removal of 0 bases from V and 1 base from J, the junction contained 8 bases not matched to a gene. Germline V gene data show CDR1 as SGHRS and CDR2 as YFSETQ. The CDR3 has 18 amino acids. CDR3 sequence (DNA): TGCGCCAGCAGCTTGGGGACAGGGGGTGGTGGTGGCACAGATACGCAGTATTTT. Amino acid sequence: CASSLGTGGGGGTDTQYF. Supplemented by reference TRBV5-1 and TRBJ2-3, the full variable domain reads KAGVTQTPRYLIKTRGQQVTLSCSPISGHRSVSWYQQTPGQGLQFLFEYFSETQRNKGNFPGRFSGRQFSNSRSEMNVSTLELGDSALYLCASSLGTGGGGGTDTQYFGPGTRLTVL.

DNA of the CDR3: TGTGCCAGCAGGGCAGGGTCGTATAGCAATCAGCCCCAGCATTTT. Its protein is CASRAGSYSNQPQHF. The V and J genes are TRBV6-5 and TRBJ1-5; D may be TRBD1 (5 bases). Trimming shortened V by 6 bases and J by 0 bases, and 12 bases separated the two germline ends. The CDR3 extends over 15 amino acids. In germline, CDR1 is MNHEY, CDR2 SVGAGI.

The V gene is TRBV7-2, the J gene TRBJ2-7, with D perhaps TRBD2 (6 bases). V was trimmed by 5 bases and J by 7 bases, leaving 12 bases between them. The CDR3 is made up of 12 amino acids. CDR1 and CDR2 from the germline V gene are SGHTA and FQGNSA. CDR3 sequence reads: CASSLYGGEQYF. The CDR3 nucleotides are TGTGCCAGCAGCCTCTATGGGGGGGAGCAGTACTTC.

V and J are TRBV14 and TRBJ2-5; D remains unclear. Germline V CDR1 and CDR2: SGHDN, FVKESK. Trimming removed 4 bases at V and 1 base at J, with 4 bases between. The CDR3 consists of 12 residues. DNA for the CDR3: TGTGCCAGCAGCCTACTCCAAGAGACCCAGTACTTC. Translated, it gives CASSLLQETQYF.

This chain joins TRBV19 and TRBJ2-1; 10 bases are a match to TRBD2. V dropped 3 bases and J dropped 4; count of bases not matched to a gene: 3. The CDR3 extends over 15 amino acids. Germline CDR1 and CDR2: LNHDA and SQIVND (reference sequence). CDR3 residues: CASSIQRGGYNEQFF. The CDR3 nucleotides are TGTGCCAGTAGTATCCAGCGGGGGGGGTACAATGAGCAGTTCTTC.

This chain uses TRBV5-6 with TRBJ2-3; D is perhaps TRBD2 (5 bases). CDR1 and CDR2 from the germline V gene are SGHDT and YYEEEE. Trimming removed 4 bases from V and 1 base from J, with 13 bases in between. The CDR3 is 15 residues long. The CDR3 spells CASSRRVSGTDTQYF. As DNA, the CDR3 is TGTGCCAGCAGCCGACGGGTTAGCGGCACAGATACGCAGTATTTT. Complete variable domain (other parts from reference TRBV5-6 and TRBJ2-3): DAGVTQSPTHLIKTRGQQVTLRCSPKSGHDTVSWYQQALGQGPQFIFQYYEEEERQRGNFPDRFSGHQFPNYSSELNVNALLLGDSALYLCASSRRVSGTDTQYFGPGTRLTVL.

In this sample, this clone turned up once. V is TRBV7-2 and J is TRBJ2-1, with D hard to call. Trimming pared 5 bases from V and 7 bases from J, leaving 18 bases between. CDR3 length: 15 amino acids. Germline V gives CDR1 SGHTA, CDR2 FQGNSA. CDR3 sequence reads: CASSPYYLAGNEQFF. The CDR3 DNA sequence: TGTGCCAGCAGCCCATATTACTTAGCTGGAAATGAGCAGTTCTTC.

V is TRBV11-2 and J is TRBJ1-2; TRBD1 aligns across 7 bases. Germline V CDR1 and CDR2: SGHAT, FQNNGV. With V trimmed by 2 bases and J by 0 bases, 15 bases remained unmatched. This CDR3 has 19 residues. CDR3 nucleotides: TGTGCCAGCAGCTTACCCACCCGGGACAGAAGTTGGTCTAACTATGGCTACACCTTC. It is translated as CASSLPTRDRSWSNYGYTF.

This chain connects TRBV5-5 to TRBJ2-7; D may be TRBD2 (6 bases). The germline CDR1 and CDR2 sequences are SGHKS and YYEKEE (reference sequence). The CDR3 runs 13 residues. Trimming stripped 4 bases from V and 0 bases from J, with 8 bases between. CDR3 protein: CASSQGLSYEQYF. Written as DNA, the CDR3 is TGTGCCAGCAGCCAGGGACTCTCCTACGAGCAGTACTTC.

CDR3 residues: CASSFGGIDTQYF. The DNA for the CDR3 is TGTGCCAGTAGTTTCGGGGGGATAGATACGCAGTATTTT. The V and J genes are TRBV19 and TRBJ2-3; 7 nucleotides line up with TRBD2. This CDR3 is built from 13 residues. The junction had 4 bases not matched to a gene; V was cut back by 5 bases and J by 5 bases. Per germline, CDR1 LNHDA and CDR2 SQIVND (reference sequence).

The V and J genes are TRBV7-3 and TRBJ2-5; 8 nucleotides line up with TRBD2. Trimming at V came to 4 bases and at J to 0 bases, leaving 4 bases not matched to a gene. This CDR3 comprises 15 residues. CDR1 SGHTA and CDR2 FQGTGA come from the germline V gene. The CDR3 DNA sequence: TGTGCCAGCAGCTCTATGGGACTAGACCAAGAGACCCAGTACTTC. This sequence encodes CASSSMGLDQETQYF.

CDR3 sequence reads: CASSINRLAYEQYF. CDR3 DNA: TGTGCCAGCAGCATTAACAGGTTAGCCTACGAGCAGTACTTC. The gene calls are TRBV11-2 and TRBJ2-7; a weak D match, TRBD1 (5 bases). V was cut by 5 bases and J by 2 bases, with 13 bases left in between. The CDR3 sequence is 14 residues long. Germline V gene sequence: CDR1 SGHAT, CDR2 FQNNGV.

The sample holds one count of this clone. The chain carries TRBV9 and TRBJ2-7; D might be TRBD1 (7 bases). The germline CDR1 and CDR2 sequences are SGDLS and YYNGEE. V shed 4 bases and J shed 3 bases, with 11 bases lying between them. CDR3 length equals 13 residues. DNA for the CDR3: TGTGCCAGCAGCTGGGGGGACAGCTACGAGCAGTACTTC. It codes for CASSWGDSYEQYF.

This clone was observed a single time. J is TRBJ2-1 and V is TRBV9; 11 bases fit TRBD2. This CDR3 has 14 amino acids. Unmatched junction bases numbered 1, after V lost 2 bases and J lost 6 bases. Germline CDR1 is SGDLS and CDR2 is YYNGEE. CDR3 nucleotide sequence: TGTGCCAGCAGCGTTAGCGGGGGGGCCAATGAGCAGTTCTTC. It is translated as CASSVSGGANEQFF.

V gene TRBV9 combines with J gene TRBJ1-5, with 7 bases aligning to TRBD1. The CDR3 length is 14 residues. V shed 5 bases and J 6 bases; nucleotides not matched to a gene: 8. Germline CDR1 is SGDLS and CDR2 is YYNGEE. The CDR3 is CASSLGGHSQPQHF. The CDR3 DNA sequence: TGTGCCAGCAGTCTAGGGGGCCACAGTCAGCCCCAGCATTTT.